This T cell receptor beta chain was identified during a study of CD8+ T cells in alopecia areata. Whole-study context: Administration of oral tofacitinib to treated patients was at 5 to 10 mg twice daily. The study gave tofacitinib for 6 to 18 months, then 6 months off drug.

Those with alopecia areata gave lesional scalp punch biopsies and peripheral blood. Study-level points and caveats: The study found higher clonality in lesional than normal scalp, especially in alopecia totalis/universalis.

In the case of this clone: What it recognizes is unknown.

Extraction and reverse transcription of RNA yielded cDNA as the sequencing template. Assay used: immunoSEQ multiplex PCR; TCRdb lists only in-frame clones, some missing. The sample has hundreds of thousands of clones, 67% seen once. This sequence was found in a human donor with alopecia areata. Sequencing was performed on CD4+ T cells sorted from blood, taken at week 0.

The CDR3 spells CATSNDRANVLTF. The CDR3 bases are TGTGCCACCAGCAACGACAGGGCCAACGTCCTGACTTTC. The genes are TRBV15 and TRBJ2-6; D is unclear. The CDR3 has 13 amino acids. Per the germline V gene, CDR1 is LNHNV and CDR2 is YYDKDF (reference sequence). Trimming shortened V by 4 bases and J by 5 bases, and 6 bases separated the two germline ends.